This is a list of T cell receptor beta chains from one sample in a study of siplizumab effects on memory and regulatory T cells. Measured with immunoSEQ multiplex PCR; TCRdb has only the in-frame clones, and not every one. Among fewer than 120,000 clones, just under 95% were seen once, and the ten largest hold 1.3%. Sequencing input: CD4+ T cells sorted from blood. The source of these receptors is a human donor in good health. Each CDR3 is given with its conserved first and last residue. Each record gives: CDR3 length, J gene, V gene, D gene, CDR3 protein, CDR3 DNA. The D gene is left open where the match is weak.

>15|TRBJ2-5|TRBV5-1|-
CASRFSPGAIAAQYF
TGCGCCAGCAGGTTTTCCCCGGGAGCCATAGCGGCCCAGTACTTC
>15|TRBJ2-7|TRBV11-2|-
CASTLTGGKFYEQYF
TGTGCCAGCACCCTCACCGGCGGCAAATTCTACGAGCAGTACTTC
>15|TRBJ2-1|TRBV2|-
CASRPAEVTYNEQFF
TGTGCCAGCAGGCCCGCGGAGGTTACCTACAATGAGCAGTTCTTC
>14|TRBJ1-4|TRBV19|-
CASTPVGAGEKLFF
TGTGCCAGTACCCCTGTGGGGGCGGGTGAAAAACTGTTTTTT
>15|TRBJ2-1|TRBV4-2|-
CASSQDRVVYNEQFF
TGTGCCAGCAGCCAAGACAGGGTAGTTTACAATGAGCAGTTCTTC
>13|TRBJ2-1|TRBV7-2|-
CASSLVLSREQFF
TGTGCCAGCAGCTTAGTGTTGTCCCGGGAGCAGTTCTTC
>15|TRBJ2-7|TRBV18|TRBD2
CASSPTSGSGNEQYF
TGTGCCAGCTCACCAACTAGCGGGAGTGGCAACGAGCAGTACTTC
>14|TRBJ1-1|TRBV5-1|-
CASSSTIVNTEAFF
TGCGCCAGCAGTTCCACAATAGTGAACACTGAAGCTTTCTTT
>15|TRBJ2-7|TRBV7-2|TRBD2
CASSLALAGADEQYF
TGTGCCAGCAGCTTAGCCTTAGCGGGAGCCGACGAGCAGTACTTC
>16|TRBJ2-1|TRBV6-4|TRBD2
CASSDEAGATRNEQFF
TGTGCCAGCAGTGATGAGGCGGGAGCCACCCGGAATGAGCAGTTCTTC
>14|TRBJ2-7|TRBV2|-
CASSRGTSSYEQYF
TGTGCCAGCAGCCGAGGGACCAGCTCCTACGAGCAGTACTTC
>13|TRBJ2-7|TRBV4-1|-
CASSQVTSSGKRF
TGCGCCAGCAGCCAAGTGACAAGTAGCGGAAAGAGATTC
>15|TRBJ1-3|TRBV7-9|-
CASSLALGTGNTIYF
TGTGCCAGCAGCTTAGCGTTGGGTACTGGAAACACCATATATTTT
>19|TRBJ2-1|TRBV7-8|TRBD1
CASSLLPSLGQGAYNEQFF
TGTGCCAGCAGCTTACTGCCGTCCCTGGGACAGGGGGCCTACAATGAGCAGTTCTTC
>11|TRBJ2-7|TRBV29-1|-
CSVEDLYEQYF
TGCAGCGTGGAGGACCTATACGAGCAGTACTTC
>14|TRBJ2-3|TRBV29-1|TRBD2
CSVDGAGGTDTQYF
TGCAGCGTTGACGGGGCGGGGGGTACAGATACGCAGTATTTT
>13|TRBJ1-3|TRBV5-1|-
CASSLSGGGTIYF
TGCGCCAGCAGCTTAAGCGGGGGCGGCACCATATATTTT